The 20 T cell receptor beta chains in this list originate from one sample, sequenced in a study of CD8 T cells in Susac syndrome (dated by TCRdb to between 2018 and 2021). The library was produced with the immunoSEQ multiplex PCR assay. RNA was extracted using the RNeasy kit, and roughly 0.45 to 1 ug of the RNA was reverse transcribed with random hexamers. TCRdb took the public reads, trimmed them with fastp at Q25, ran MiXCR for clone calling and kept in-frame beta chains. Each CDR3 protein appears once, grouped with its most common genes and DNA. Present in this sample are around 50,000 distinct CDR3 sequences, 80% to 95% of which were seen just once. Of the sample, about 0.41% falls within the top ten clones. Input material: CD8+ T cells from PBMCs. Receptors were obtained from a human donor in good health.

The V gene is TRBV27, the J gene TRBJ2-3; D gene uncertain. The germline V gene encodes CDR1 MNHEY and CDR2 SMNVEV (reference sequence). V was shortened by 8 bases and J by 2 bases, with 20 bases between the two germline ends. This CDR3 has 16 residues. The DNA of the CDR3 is TGTGCCAGCGGGGTACTAAGCCCCTCGTTCACAGATACGCAGTATTTT. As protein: CASGVLSPSFTDTQYF.

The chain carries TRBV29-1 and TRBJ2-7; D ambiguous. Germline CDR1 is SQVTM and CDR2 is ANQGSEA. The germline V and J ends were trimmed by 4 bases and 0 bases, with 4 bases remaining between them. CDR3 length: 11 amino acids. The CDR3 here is CSVGTSYEQYF. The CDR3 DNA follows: TGCAGCGTTGGGACCTCCTACGAGCAGTACTTC.

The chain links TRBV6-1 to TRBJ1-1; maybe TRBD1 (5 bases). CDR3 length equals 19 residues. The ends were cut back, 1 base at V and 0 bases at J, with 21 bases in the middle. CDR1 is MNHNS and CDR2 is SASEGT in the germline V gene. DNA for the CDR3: TGTGCCAGCAGTGAAGGTTTCTTCTCGGGGGTAGGCCTGAACACTGAAGCTTTCTTT. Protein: CASSEGFFSGVGLNTEAFF.

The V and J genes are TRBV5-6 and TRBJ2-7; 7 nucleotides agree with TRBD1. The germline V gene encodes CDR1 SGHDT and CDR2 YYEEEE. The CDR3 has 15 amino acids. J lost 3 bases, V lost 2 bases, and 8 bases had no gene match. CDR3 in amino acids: CASSFRDRRDYEQYF. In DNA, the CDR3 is TGTGCCAGCAGCTTTCGGGACAGAAGAGACTACGAGCAGTACTTC.

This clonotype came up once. CDR3 coding DNA: TGTGCCAGCAGACTAGCGGGAGTCTACAATGAGCAGTTCTTC. Its protein is CASRLAGVYNEQFF. The chain carries TRBV6-2 or TRBV6-3 and TRBJ2-1; 11 bases match TRBD2. The CDR3 is 14 amino acids. Per germline, CDR1 MNHEY and CDR2 SVGEGT. Trimming cost V 6 bases and J 3 bases; bases outside gene matches: 1.

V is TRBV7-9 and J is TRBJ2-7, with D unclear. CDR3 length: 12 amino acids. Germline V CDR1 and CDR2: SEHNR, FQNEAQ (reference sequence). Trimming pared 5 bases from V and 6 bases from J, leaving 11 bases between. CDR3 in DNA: TGTGCCAGCAGCCACTCGATTCCCGAGCAGTACTTC. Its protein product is CASSHSIPEQYF. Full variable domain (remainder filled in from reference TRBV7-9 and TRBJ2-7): DTGVSQNPRHKITKRGQNVTFRCDPISEHNRLYWYRQTLGQGPEFLTYFQNEAQLEKSRLLSDRFSAERPKGSFSTLEIQRTEQGDSAMYLCASSHSIPEQYFGPGTRLTVT.

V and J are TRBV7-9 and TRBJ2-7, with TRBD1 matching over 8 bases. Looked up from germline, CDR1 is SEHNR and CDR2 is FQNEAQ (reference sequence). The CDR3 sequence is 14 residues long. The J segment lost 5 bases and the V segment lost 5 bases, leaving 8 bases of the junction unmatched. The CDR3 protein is CASSTYRGVNEQYF. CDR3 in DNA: TGTGCCAGCAGCACGTACAGGGGGGTCAACGAGCAGTACTTC.

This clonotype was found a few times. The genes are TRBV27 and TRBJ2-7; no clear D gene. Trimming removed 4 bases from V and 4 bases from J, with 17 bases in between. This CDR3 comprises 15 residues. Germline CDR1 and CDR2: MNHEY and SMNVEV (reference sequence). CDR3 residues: CASSYSLEVWYEQYF. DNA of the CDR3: TGTGCCAGCAGTTACTCGCTAGAAGTTTGGTACGAGCAGTACTTC.

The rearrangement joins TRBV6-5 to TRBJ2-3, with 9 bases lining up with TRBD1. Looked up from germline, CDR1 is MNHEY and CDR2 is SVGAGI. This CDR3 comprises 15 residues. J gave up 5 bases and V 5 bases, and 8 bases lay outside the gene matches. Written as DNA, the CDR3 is TGTGCCAGCAGTCTGACAGGGGGACGAGGAGATACGCAGTATTTT. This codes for CASSLTGGRGDTQYF.

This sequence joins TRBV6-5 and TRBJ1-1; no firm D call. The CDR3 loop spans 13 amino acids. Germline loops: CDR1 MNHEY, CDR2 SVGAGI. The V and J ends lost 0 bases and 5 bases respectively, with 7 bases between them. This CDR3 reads CASSYSDVTEAFF. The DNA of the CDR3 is TGTGCCAGCAGTTACTCGGACGTTACTGAAGCTTTCTTT.

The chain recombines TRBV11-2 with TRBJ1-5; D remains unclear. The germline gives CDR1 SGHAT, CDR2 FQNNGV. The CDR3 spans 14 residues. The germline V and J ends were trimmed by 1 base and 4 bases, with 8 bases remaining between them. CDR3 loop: CASSLAQPNQPQHF. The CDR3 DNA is TGTGCCAGCAGCTTAGCGCAGCCGAATCAGCCCCAGCATTTT. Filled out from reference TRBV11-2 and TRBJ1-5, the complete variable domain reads EAGVAQSPRYKIIEKRQSVAFWCNPISGHATLYWYQQILGQGPKLLIQFQNNGVVDDSQLPKDRFSAERLKGVDSTLKIQPAKLEDSAVYLCASSLAQPNQPQHFGDGTRLSIL.

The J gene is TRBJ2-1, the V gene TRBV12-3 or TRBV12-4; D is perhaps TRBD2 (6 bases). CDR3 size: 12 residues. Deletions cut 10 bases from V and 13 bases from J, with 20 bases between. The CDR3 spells CAISPSGDSQFF. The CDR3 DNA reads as TGTGCCATCTCCCCTTCTGGGGACTCACAGTTCTTC.

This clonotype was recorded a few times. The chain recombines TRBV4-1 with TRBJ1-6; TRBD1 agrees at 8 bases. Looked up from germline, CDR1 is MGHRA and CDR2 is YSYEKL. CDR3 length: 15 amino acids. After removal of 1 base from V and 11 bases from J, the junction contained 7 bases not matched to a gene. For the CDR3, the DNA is TGCGCCAGCAGCCAAGCTCAGGGGGCAGTGGCACCCCTCCACTTT. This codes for CASSQAQGAVAPLHF.

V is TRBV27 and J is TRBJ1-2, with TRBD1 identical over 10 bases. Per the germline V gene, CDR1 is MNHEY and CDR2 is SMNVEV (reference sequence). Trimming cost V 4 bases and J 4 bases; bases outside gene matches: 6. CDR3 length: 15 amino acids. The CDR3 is CASSSAWDRGYGYTF. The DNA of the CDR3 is TGTGCCAGCAGTTCCGCGTGGGACAGGGGCTATGGCTACACCTTC.

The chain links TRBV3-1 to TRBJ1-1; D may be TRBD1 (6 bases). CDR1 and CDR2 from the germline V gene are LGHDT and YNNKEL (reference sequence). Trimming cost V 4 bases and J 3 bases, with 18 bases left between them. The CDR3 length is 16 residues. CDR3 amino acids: CASSPWTAPGDTEAFF. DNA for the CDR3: TGTGCCAGCAGCCCTTGGACAGCCCCAGGGGACACTGAAGCTTTCTTT.

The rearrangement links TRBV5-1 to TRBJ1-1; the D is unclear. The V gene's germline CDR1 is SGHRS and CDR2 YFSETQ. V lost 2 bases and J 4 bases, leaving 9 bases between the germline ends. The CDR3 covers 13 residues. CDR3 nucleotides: TGCGCCAGCAGCTTTCGAGGAGGCACTGAAGCTTTCTTT. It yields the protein CASSFRGGTEAFF.

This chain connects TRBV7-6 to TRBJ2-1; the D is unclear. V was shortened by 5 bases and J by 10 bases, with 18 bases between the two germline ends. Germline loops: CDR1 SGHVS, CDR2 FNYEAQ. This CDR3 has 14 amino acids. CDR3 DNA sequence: TGTGCCAGCAGCGATTACACTGGCGCTGCGGAGCAGTTCTTC. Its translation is CASSDYTGAAEQFF.

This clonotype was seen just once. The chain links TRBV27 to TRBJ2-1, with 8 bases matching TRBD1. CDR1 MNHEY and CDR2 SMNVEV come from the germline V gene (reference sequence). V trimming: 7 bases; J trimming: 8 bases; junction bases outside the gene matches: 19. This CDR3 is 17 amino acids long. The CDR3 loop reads CASTARSPRTGIYEQFF. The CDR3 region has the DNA TGTGCCAGCACCGCCCGTTCCCCCCGGACAGGGATCTATGAGCAGTTCTTC.

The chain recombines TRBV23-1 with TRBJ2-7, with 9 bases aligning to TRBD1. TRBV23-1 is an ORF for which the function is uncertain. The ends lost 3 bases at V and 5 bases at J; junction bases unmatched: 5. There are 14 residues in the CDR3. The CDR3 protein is CASSHRQGDNEQYF. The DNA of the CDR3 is TGCGCCAGCAGTCACCGACAGGGGGACAACGAGCAGTACTTC.

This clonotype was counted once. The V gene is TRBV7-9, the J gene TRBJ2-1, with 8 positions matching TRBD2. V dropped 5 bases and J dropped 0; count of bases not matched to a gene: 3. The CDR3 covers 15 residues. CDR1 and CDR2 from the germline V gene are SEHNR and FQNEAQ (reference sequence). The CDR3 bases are TGTGCCAGCAGCCTCGGGACTAGCTCCTACAATGAGCAGTTCTTC. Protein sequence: CASSLGTSSYNEQFF. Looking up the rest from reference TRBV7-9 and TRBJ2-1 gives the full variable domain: DTGVSQNPRHKITKRGQNVTFRCDPISEHNRLYWYRQTLGQGPEFLTYFQNEAQLEKSRLLSDRFSAERPKGSFSTLEIQRTEQGDSAMYLCASSLGTSSYNEQFFGPGTRLTVL.